This T cell receptor beta chain came from a study of T cell clones after liver transplantation. Study information: TCRbeta sequencing after a pre-transplant mixed lymphocyte reaction identified graft-donor-reactive clones, later tracked in post-transplant blood. Three of the eight recipients were HCV-positive; the rest had non-autoimmune, non-viral transplant indications. Standard immunosuppression, with no induction, continued until 12-24 months after transplant.

This clone was picked up one time. Its antigen remains unknown. Sequenced by immunoSEQ multiplex PCR; TCRdb stores in-frame clones only, minus some. The sample comprises roughly 18,000 clones, 75% to 90% of which are singletons, and 13% rests with the top ten. General study findings and limits: In a couple of subjects, few donor cells limited the measurable donor-reactive repertoire.

The TCR comes from a human patient who received a liver transplant. Some T cells may be provided by the graft donor. The source was CD8+ T cells from blood, collected approximately 3.5 years after liver transplant.

CDR3 bases: TGTGCCAGCAGTCTGACCTGGGAGTATCAGCCCCAGCATTTT. Protein: CASSLTWEYQPQHF. This chain connects TRBV6-5 to TRBJ1-5; D uncertain. This CDR3 has 14 residues. The V gene's germline CDR1 is MNHEY and CDR2 SVGAGI. Trimming removed 5 bases from V and 5 bases from J, with 13 bases in between.